This T cell receptor beta chain was found in a study of human T cells and chemical hapten exposure. About the study: Patch testing placed 0.01% DPC on the upper back, with readings at 6 days. Findings of the study overall: Unchanged with DPC sensitization were TCRs above 1 in 1000 frequency.

Indicated time point: patch test 2, 6 weeks after DPC sensitization. The treatment: therapeutic diphenylcyclopropenone sensitization with weekly scalp DPC. This clonotype was counted a few times. The antigen remains unidentified. The CDR3 extends over 11 amino acids. Germline-derived CDR1 and CDR2 are PRHDT and FYEKMQ (reference sequence). V lost 5 bases, J lost 11 bases, and 10 bases lay in between. In the source study's methods: Sample TCR totals centred on a median of around 100,000, ranging about 23,224 to 700,000. TCRdb independently ran MiXCR on the RACE reads; one entry per CDR3 protein. The V and J calls and clone size are TCRdb's, not the authors'. This sample carries roughly 100,000 distinct CDR3 sequences, over 7.5% of them seen once, and the ten largest clones take approximately 2%.

The source was whole blood, collected in connection with sensitization to the hapten diphenylcyclopropenone (DPC). The gene calls are TRBV13 and TRBJ2-1; no clear D gene. This TCR was sampled from a woman between 40 and 55 years old with alopecia areata. Some clones in this sample may be carry-over from other donors' samples. The DNA for the CDR3 is TGTGCCAGCAGCCTTGGAGCCAAGCAGTTCTTC. Its protein product is CASSLGAKQFF. The whole variable domain, remainder taken from reference TRBV13 and TRBJ2-1, is AAGVIQSPRHLIKEKRETATLKCYPIPRHDTVYWYQQGPGQDPQFLISFYEKMQSDKGSIPDRFSAQQFSDYHSELNMSSLELGDSALYFCASSLGAKQFFGPGTRLTVL.